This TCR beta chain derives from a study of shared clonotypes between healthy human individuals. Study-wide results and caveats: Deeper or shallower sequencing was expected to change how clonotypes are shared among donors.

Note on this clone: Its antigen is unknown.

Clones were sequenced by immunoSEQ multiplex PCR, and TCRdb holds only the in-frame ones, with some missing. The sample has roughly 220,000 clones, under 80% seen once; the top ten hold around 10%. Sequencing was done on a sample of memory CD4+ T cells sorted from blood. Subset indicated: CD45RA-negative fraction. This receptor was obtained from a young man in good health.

CDR3 loop: CASSTGGLAMGYNEQFF. As DNA, the CDR3 is TGTGCCAGCAGTACAGGGGGCCTGGCCATGGGGTACAATGAGCAGTTCTTC. The chain recombines TRBV27 with TRBJ2-1, with 9 bases identical to TRBD1. Trimming removed 5 bases from V and 4 bases from J; junction bases left unmatched: 12. Germline V gene data show CDR1 as MNHEY and CDR2 as SMNVEV (reference sequence). The CDR3 is made up of 17 amino acids.